This T cell receptor beta chain was obtained from a study of blood T cell repertoires in COVID-19. On the study more broadly: Acute and convalescent COVID-19 samples came from the United States, Italy and Spain. From T cells, B-cell-depleted T cells, or PBMCs came the material, which was cDNA or gDNA.

Germline loops: CDR1 SEHNR, CDR2 FQNEAQ (reference sequence). Trimming stripped 5 bases from V and 9 bases from J, with 14 bases between. This CDR3 comprises 13 residues. How the authors handled the data: By means of reference gene primer amplification, nucleated cell counts were estimated. The assay was immunoSEQ multiplex PCR, and TCRdb's table has in-frame clones only and misses some. The V and J calls and clone size come from that table; D and trimming were worked out from the DNA. The sample contains about 100,000 clones, around 87% of which appear only once. Material: peripheral blood. This clonotype was sampled from a human donor in a cohort sampled during active COVID-19. The chain employs TRBV7-9 and TRBJ2-4; D perhaps matches TRBD2 (5 bases). The CDR3 DNA sequence: TGTGCCAGCAGCCTATACTCCGAGGGCATTCAGTACTTC. This gives the protein CASSLYSEGIQYF.